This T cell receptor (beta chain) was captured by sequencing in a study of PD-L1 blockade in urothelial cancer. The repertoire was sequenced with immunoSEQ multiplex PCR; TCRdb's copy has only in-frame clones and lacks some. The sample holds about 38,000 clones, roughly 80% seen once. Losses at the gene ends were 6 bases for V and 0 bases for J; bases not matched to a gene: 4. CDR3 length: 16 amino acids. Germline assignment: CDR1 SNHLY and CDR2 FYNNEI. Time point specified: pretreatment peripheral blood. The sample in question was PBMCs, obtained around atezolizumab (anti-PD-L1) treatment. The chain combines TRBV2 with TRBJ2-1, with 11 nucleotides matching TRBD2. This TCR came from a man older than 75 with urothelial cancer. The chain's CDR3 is CASRLAGARSYNEQFF. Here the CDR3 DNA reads TGTGCCAGCAGACTAGCGGGAGCCCGCTCCTACAATGAGCAGTTCTTC.